This T cell receptor beta chain was sequenced for a study of blood T cell repertoires in COVID-19. For the study at large: Sample material is recorded as cDNA or gDNA derived from T cells, B-cell-depleted T cells, or PBMCs.

How the authors handled the data: From reference gene primer amplification, estimates of nucleated cell counts were derived. The data were produced by immunoSEQ multiplex PCR, yet TCRdb's version contains in-frame clones alone and is incomplete. The V and J calls and clone size were taken over from that table, and D and trimming were inferred from the DNA. The data contain about 350,000 clones, 90% to 95% of them seen just once; the ten biggest clones take up roughly 3.4%. The CDR3 runs 15 residues. CDR1 is SQVTM and CDR2 is ANQGSEA in the germline V gene. The germline V and J ends were trimmed by 1 base and 2 bases, with 14 bases remaining between them.

The chain combines TRBV29-1 with TRBJ1-1; D is uncertain. The TCR sequence derives from a woman younger than 35 who had recovered from COVID-19. The sample taken for sequencing was peripheral blood. The CDR3 bases are TGCAGCGTTGAAGGCCTGCCGTACTCTAACACTGAAGCTTTCTTT. This codes for CSVEGLPYSNTEAFF.